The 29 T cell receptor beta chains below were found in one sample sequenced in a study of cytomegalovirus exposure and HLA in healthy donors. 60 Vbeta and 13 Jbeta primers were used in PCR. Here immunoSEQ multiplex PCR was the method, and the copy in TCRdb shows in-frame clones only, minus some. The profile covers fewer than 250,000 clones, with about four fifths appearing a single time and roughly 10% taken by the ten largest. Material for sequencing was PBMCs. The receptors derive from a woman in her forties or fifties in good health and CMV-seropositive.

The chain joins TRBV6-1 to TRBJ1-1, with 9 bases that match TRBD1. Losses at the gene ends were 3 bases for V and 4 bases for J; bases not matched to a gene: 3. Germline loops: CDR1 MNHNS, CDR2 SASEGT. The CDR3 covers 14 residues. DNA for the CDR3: TGTGCCAGCAGTGACCGGGACAGGGTCACTGAAGCTTTCTTT. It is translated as CASSDRDRVTEAFF.

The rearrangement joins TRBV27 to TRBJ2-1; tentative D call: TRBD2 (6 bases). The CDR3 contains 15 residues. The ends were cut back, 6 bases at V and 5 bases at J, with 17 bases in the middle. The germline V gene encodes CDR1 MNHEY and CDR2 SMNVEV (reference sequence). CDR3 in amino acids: CASSELGGLNNEQFF. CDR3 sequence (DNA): TGTGCCAGCAGCGAACTCGGGGGATTGAACAATGAGCAGTTCTTC.

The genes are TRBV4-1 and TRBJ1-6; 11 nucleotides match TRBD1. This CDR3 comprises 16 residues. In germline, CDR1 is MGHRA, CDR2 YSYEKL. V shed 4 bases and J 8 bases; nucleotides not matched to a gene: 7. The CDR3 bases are TGCGCCAGCAGCCGAACCGGGACAGGGGGAGATTCACCCCTCCACTTT. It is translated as CASSRTGTGGDSPLHF.

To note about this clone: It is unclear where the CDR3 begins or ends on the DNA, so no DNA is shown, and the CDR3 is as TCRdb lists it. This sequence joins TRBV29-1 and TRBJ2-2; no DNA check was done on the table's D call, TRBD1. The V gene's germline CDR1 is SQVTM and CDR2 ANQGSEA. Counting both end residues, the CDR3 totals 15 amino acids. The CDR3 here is CSVGPGQGNTGELFF.

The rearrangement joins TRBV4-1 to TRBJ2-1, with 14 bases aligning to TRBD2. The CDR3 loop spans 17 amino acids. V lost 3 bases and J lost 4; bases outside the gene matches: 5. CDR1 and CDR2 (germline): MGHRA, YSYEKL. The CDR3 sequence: CASSQRLAGGAYNEQFF. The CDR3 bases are TGCGCCAGCAGCCAGCGACTAGCGGGGGGGGCTTACAATGAGCAGTTCTTC.

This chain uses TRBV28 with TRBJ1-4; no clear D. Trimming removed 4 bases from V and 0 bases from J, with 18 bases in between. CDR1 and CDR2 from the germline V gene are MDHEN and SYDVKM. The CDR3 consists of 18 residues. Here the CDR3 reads CASSYNSHQPSTNEKLFF. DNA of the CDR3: TGTGCCAGCAGTTATAACAGTCACCAACCTTCAACTAATGAAAAACTGTTTTTT.

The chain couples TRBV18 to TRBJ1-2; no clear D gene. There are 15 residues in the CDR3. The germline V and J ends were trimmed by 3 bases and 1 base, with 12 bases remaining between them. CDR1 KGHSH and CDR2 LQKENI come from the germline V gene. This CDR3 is CASSPIGEINYGYTF. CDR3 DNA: TGTGCCAGCTCACCGATTGGGGAGATTAACTATGGCTACACCTTC.

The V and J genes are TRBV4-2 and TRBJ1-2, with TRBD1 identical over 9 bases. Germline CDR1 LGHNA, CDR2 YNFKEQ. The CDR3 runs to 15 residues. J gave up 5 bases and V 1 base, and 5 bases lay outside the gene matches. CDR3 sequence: CASSQGDRVGYGYTF. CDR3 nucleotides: TGTGCCAGCAGCCAAGGGGACAGGGTAGGTTATGGCTACACCTTC.

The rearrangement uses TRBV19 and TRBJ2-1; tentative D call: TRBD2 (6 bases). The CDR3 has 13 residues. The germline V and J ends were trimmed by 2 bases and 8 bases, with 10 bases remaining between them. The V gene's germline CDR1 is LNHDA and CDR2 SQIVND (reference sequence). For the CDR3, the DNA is TGTGCCAGTAGTATACTCTGGGGGGATGAGCAGTTCTTC. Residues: CASSILWGDEQFF.

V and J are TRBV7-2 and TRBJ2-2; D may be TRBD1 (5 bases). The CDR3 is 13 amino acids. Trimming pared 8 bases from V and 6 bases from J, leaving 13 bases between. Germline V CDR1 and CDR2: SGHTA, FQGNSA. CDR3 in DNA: TGTGCCAGCCGCCTATTGGGGCCCGGGGAGCTGTTTTTT. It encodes CASRLLGPGELFF.

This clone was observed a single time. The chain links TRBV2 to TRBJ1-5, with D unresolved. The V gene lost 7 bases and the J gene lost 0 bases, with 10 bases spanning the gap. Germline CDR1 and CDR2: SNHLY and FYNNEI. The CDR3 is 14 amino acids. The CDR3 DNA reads TGTGCCAGCAAACAGTATTATAGCAATCAGCCCCAGCATTTT. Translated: CASKQYYSNQPQHF. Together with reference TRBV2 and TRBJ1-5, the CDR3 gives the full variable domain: EPEVTQTPSHQVTQMGQEVILRCVPISNHLYFYWYRQILGQKVEFLVSFYNNEISEKSEIFDDQFSVERPDGSNFTLKIRSTKLEDSAMYFCASKQYYSNQPQHFGDGTRLSIL.

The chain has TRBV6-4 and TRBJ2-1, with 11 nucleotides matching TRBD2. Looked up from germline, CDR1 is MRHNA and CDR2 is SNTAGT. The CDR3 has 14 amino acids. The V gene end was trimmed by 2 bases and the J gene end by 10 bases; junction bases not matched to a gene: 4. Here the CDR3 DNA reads TGTGCCAGCAGTGACCTAGCGGGGGGATTCGAGCAGTTCTTC. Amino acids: CASSDLAGGFEQFF.

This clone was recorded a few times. As DNA, the CDR3 is TGCGCCAGCAGCTCGACAGCGCAGAACACTGAAGCTTTCTTT. It encodes CASSSTAQNTEAFF. The J gene is TRBJ1-1, the V gene TRBV5-1, with TRBD1 as a possible D gene (5 bases). Trimming took off 3 bases at V and 1 base at J, with 10 bases between the two ends. The CDR3 covers 14 residues. Germline assignment: CDR1 SGHRS and CDR2 YFSETQ. Looking up the rest from reference TRBV5-1 and TRBJ1-1 gives the full variable domain: KAGVTQTPRYLIKTRGQQVTLSCSPISGHRSVSWYQQTPGQGLQFLFEYFSETQRNKGNFPGRFSGRQFSNSRSEMNVSTLELGDSALYLCASSSTAQNTEAFFGQGTRLTVV.

CDR3 loop: CASSLEGWGTQYF. CDR3 DNA sequence: TGTGCCAGCAGCTTGGAGGGGTGGGGGACCCAGTACTTC. V is TRBV7-7 and J is TRBJ2-5; a possible D gene is TRBD2 (6 bases). The CDR3 length is 13 residues. Per germline, CDR1 SSHAT and CDR2 FNYEAQ (reference sequence). V was cut by 3 bases and J by 7 bases, with 12 bases left in between.

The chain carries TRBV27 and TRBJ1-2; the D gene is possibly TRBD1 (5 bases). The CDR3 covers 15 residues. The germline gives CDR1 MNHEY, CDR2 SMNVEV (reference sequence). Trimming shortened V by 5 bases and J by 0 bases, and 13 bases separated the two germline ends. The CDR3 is CASSPTGGANYGYTF. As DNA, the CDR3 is TGTGCCAGCAGTCCGACGGGGGGAGCTAACTATGGCTACACCTTC.

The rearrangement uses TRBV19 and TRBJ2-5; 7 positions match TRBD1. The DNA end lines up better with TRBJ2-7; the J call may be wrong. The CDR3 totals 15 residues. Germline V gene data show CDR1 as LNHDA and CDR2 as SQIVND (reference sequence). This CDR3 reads CASSNPGGKSYEQYF. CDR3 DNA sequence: TGTGCCAGTAGTAATCCAGGGGGAAAGTCCTACGAGCAGTACTTC.

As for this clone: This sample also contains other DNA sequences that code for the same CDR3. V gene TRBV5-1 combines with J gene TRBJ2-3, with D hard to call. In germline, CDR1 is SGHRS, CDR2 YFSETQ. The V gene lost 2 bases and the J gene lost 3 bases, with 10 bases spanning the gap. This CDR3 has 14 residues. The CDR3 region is CASSLATGTDTQYF. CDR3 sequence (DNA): TGCGCCAGCAGCTTAGCCACCGGGACAGATACGCAGTATTTT. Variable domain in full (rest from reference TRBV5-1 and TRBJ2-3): KAGVTQTPRYLIKTRGQQVTLSCSPISGHRSVSWYQQTPGQGLQFLFEYFSETQRNKGNFPGRFSGRQFSNSRSEMNVSTLELGDSALYLCASSLATGTDTQYFGPGTRLTVL.

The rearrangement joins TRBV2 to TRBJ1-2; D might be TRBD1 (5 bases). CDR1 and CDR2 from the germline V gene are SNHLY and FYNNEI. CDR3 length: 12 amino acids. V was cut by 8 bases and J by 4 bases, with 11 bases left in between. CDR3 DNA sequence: TGTGCCAGCTTAAGGACAAGCTATGGCTACACCTTC. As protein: CASLRTSYGYTF.

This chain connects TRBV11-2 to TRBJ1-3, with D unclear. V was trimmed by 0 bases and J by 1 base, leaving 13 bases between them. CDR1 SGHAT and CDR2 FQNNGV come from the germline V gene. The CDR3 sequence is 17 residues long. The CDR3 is CASSLDGFRSSGNTIYF. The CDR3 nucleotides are TGTGCCAGCAGCTTAGACGGTTTTCGGTCGTCTGGAAACACCATATATTTT. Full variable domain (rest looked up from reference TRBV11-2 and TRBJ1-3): EAGVAQSPRYKIIEKRQSVAFWCNPISGHATLYWYQQILGQGPKLLIQFQNNGVVDDSQLPKDRFSAERLKGVDSTLKIQPAKLEDSAVYLCASSLDGFRSSGNTIYFGEGSWLTVV.

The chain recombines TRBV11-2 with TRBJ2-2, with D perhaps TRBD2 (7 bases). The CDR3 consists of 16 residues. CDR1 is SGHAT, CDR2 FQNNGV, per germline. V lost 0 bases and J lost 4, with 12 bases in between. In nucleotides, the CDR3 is TGTGCCAGCAGCTTAGATCTCGCGGGGGCCACCGGGGAGCTGTTTTTT. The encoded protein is CASSLDLAGATGELFF.

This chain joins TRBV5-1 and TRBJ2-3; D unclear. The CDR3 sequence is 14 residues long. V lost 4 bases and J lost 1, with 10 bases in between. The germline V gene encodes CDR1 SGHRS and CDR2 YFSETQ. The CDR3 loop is CASSKDTGTDTQYF. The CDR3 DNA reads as TGCGCCAGCAGCAAAGACACCGGCACAGATACGCAGTATTTT.

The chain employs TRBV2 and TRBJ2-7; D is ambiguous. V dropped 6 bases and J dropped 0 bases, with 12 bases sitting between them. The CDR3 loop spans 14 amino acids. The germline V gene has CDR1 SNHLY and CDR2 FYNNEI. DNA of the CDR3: TGTGCCAGCAGACACCCAGGCAGCTCCTACGAGCAGTACTTC. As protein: CASRHPGSSYEQYF.

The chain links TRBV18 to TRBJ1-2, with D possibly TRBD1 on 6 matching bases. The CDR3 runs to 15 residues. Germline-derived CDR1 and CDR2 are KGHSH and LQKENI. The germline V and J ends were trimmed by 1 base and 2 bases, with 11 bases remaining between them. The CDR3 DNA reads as TGTGCCAGCTCACCACGTGGACAGACCAACTATGGCTACACCTTC. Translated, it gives CASSPRGQTNYGYTF.

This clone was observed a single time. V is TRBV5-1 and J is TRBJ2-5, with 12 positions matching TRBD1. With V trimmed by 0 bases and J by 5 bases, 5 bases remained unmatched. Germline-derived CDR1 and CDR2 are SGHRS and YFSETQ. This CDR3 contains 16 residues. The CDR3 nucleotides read TGCGCCAGCAGCTTGGTGGGACAGGGGGCCGTGGAGACCCAGTACTTC. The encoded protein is CASSLVGQGAVETQYF.

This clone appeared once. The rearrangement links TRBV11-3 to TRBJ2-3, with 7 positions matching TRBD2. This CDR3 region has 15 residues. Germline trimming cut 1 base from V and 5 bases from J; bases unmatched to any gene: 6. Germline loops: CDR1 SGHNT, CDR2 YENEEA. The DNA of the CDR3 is TGTGCCAGCAGCTTAGGGCTCGGGGGGATAGATACGCAGTATTTT. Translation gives CASSLGLGGIDTQYF. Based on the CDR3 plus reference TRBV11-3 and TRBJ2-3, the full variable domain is EAGVVQSPRYKIIEKKQPVAFWCNPISGHNTLYWYLQNLGQGPELLIRYENEEAVDDSQLPKDRFSAERLKGVDSTLKIQPAELGDSAVYLCASSLGLGGIDTQYFGPGTRLTVL.

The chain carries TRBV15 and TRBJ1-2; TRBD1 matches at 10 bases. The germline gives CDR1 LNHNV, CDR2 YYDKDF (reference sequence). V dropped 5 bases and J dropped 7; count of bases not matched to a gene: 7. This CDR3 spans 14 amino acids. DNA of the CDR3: TGTGCCACCAGCTATGGACAGGGGGTCTTTGGCTACACCTTC. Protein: CATSYGQGVFGYTF.

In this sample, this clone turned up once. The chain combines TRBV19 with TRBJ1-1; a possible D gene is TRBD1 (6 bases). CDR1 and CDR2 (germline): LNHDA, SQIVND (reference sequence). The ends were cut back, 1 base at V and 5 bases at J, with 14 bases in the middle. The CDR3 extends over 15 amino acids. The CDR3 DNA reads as TGTGCCAGTAGTATAGGAACCAGGGGTGGGACTGAAGCTTTCTTT. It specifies CASSIGTRGGTEAFF.

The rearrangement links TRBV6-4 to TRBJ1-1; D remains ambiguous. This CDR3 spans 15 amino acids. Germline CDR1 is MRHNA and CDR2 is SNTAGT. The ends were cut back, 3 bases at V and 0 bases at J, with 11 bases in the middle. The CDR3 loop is CASSEHGEMNTEAFF. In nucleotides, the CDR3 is TGTGCCAGCAGTGAGCATGGGGAGATGAACACTGAAGCTTTCTTT.

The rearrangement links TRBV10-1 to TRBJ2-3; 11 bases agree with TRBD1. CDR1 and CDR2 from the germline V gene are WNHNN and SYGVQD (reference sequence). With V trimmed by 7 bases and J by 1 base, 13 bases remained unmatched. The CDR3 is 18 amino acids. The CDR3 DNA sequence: TGCGCCAGCAATTCGGGACAGGGGGACAATTACGGCACAGATACGCAGTATTTT. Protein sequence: CASNSGQGDNYGTDTQYF.